This T cell receptor beta chain was identified during a study of sequential checkpoint blockade in melanoma. The overall study: TCRbeta immunosequencing was performed on DNA from 91 pretreatment melanoma tumor samples. After nivolumab or ipilimumab alone, about two dozen patients had week-13 rebiopsies.

Generated by immunoSEQ multiplex PCR, the TCRdb table keeps only in-frame clones and is missing some. Of over 5,500 clones in the sample, approximately 26% were seen once. CDR1 is MDHEN and CDR2 is SYDVKM in the germline V gene. V lost 5 bases to trimming and J lost 10 bases; unmatched junction nucleotides: 15. The CDR3 sequence is 17 residues long. This clone was counted between two and nine times. Documented treatment: randomized to nivolumab then ipilimumab (arm A) or the reverse (arm B). The TCR originated in a human donor with melanoma. The sample here was tumor tissue (inferred from file names), taken from a patient given nivolumab and ipilimumab in sequence. The V and J genes are TRBV28 and TRBJ2-1, with TRBD2 identical over 12 bases. For the CDR3, the DNA is TGTGCCAGCAGTCGATGGACTAGCGGGGTGGGAGATGAGGAGCAGTTCTTC. Translated, it gives CASSRWTSGVGDEEQFF.